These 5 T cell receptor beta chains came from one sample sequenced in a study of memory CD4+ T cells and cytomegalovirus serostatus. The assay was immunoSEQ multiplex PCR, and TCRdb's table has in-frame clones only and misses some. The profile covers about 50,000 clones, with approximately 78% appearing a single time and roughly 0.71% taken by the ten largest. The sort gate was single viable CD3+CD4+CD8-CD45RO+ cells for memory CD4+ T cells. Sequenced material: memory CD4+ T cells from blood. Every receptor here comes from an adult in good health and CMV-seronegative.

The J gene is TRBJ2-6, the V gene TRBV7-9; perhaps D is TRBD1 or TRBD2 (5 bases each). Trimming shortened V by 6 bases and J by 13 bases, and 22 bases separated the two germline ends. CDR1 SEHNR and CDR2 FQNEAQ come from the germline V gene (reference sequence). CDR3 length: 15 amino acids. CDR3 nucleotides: TGTGCCAGCAGTTACCATTCCGGGACCGCGTCAGTCCTGACTTTC. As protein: CASSYHSGTASVLTF.

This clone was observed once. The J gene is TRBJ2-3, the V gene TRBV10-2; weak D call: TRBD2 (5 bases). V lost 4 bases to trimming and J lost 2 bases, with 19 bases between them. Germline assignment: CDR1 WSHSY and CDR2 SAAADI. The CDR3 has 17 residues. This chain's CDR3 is CASSANMRRNPTDTQYF. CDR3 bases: TGCGCCAGCAGTGCTAATATGCGGAGGAACCCCACAGATACGCAGTATTTT.

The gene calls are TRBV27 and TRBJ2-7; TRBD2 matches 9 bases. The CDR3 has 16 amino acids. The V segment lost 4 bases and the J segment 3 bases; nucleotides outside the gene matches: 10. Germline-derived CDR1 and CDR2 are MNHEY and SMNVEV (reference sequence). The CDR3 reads CASSYLGGRAIYEQYF. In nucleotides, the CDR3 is TGTGCCAGCAGTTATCTGGGCGGGAGGGCCATCTACGAGCAGTACTTC.

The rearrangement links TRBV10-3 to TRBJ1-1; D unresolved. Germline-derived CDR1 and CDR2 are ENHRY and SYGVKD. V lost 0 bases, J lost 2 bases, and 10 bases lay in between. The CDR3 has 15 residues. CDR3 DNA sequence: TGTGCCATCAGTGAGTCGAGTTCCAGTAACACTGAAGCTTTCTTT. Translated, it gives CAISESSSSNTEAFF.

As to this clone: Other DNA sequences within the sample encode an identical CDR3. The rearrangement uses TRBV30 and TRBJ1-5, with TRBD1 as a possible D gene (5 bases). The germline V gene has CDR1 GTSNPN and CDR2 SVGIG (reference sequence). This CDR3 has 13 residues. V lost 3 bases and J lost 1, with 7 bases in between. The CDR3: CAWSRDSNQPQHF. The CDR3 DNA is TGTGCCTGGAGCCGGGACAGCAATCAGCCCCAGCATTTT.